This entry lists 7 T cell receptor beta chains sequenced from one sample in a study of T cells in Graves' hyperthyroidism and ophthalmopathy. Amplification of TCR beta CDR3 regions was performed using RNA transcripts as template. The primer set for the first-round RT-PCR of the TCR CDR3 was HTBI. A single record per CDR3 protein comes from TCRdb applying MiXCR to the multiplex PCR reads. The table has 500,000 to 650,000 distinct CDR3 sequences, nearly 20% seen once. The specimen sequenced was blood. The receptor source for this set is a man aged 40-49 years with Graves' ophthalmopathy.

The chain couples TRBV7-2 to TRBJ2-1, with TRBD2 matching 11 bases. The CDR3 consists of 17 residues. Germline V gives CDR1 SGHTA, CDR2 FQGNSA. The V and J ends lost 5 bases and 8 bases, in that order; junction bases with no gene match: 14. The CDR3 loop is CASSRDVTSGRGHEQFF. The CDR3 region has the DNA TGTGCCAGCAGCCGTGATGTAACTAGCGGGAGAGGGCATGAGCAGTTCTTC.

Comments on this clonotype: Its ends do not fully match the called genes, so a read error is possible. CDR3 nucleotides: TGTGCCAGTAATATCGGGACAGGGAGCAATAGGGAGATGATCTTT. Residues: CASNIGTGSNREMIF. The rearrangement uses TRBV19 and TRBJ1-1, with TRBD1 matching 9 bases. The CDR3 runs to 15 residues. Germline V gene sequence: CDR1 LNHDA, CDR2 SQIVND (reference sequence). The full variable domain, in which reference TRBV19 and TRBJ1-1 provide the parts outside the CDR3, is DGGITQSPKYLFRKEGQNVTLSCEQNLNHDAMYWYRQDPGQGLRLIYYSQIVNDFQKGDIAEGYSVSREKKESFPLTVTSAQKNPTAFYLCASNIGTGSNREMIFGQGTRLTVV.

This clonotype was seen only a few times. The gene calls are TRBV7-2 and TRBJ1-6, with D uncertain. Trimming pared 5 bases from V and 9 bases from J, leaving 17 bases between. Per germline, CDR1 SGHTA and CDR2 FQGNSA. The CDR3 is 15 residues long. The CDR3 nucleotides read TGTGCCAGCAGCCCCCGAGTTGTTGAGGGTTCACCCCTCCACTTT. Translated, it gives CASSPRVVEGSPLHF.

The genes are TRBV24-1 and TRBJ2-2; the D call may be TRBD1 or TRBD2 (6 bases each). The V gene's germline CDR1 is KGHDR and CDR2 SFDVKD. The CDR3 has 15 residues. V lost 5 bases and J 2 bases, leaving 11 bases between the germline ends. CDR3 sequence (DNA): TGTGCCACCAGTGCCGGGGGCATTAACACCGGGGAGCTGTTTTTT. This gives the protein CATSAGGINTGELFF.

This clonotype was seen a few times. This chain uses TRBV6-2 or TRBV6-3 with TRBJ2-2, with D perhaps TRBD2 (6 bases). The CDR3 length is 15 residues. V dropped 6 bases and J dropped 6 bases, with 17 bases sitting between them. The germline gives CDR1 MNHEY, CDR2 SVGEGT. The CDR3 here is CASRGIGRIAGELFF. DNA of the CDR3: TGTGCCAGCAGGGGGATCGGGAGAATCGCCGGGGAGCTGTTTTTT.

The table lists this clonotype with many counts. The rearrangement joins TRBV7-2 to TRBJ2-1, with D possibly being TRBD2 (6 bases). With 1 base removed from V and 1 base from J, the gap between germline ends came to 8 bases. The CDR3 totals 15 residues. Germline values: CDR1 SGHTA, CDR2 FQGNSA. Here the CDR3 reads CASSLVRGSYNEQFF. The CDR3 DNA follows: TGTGCCAGCAGCTTAGTGCGGGGATCCTACAATGAGCAGTTCTTC.

This clonotype has a handful of counts. This sequence joins TRBV24-1 and TRBJ2-3; 16 nucleotides line up with TRBD2. Germline CDR1 is KGHDR and CDR2 is SFDVKD. Losses at the gene ends were 7 bases for V and 0 bases for J; bases not matched to a gene: 6. The CDR3 is 18 amino acids. This chain's CDR3 is CATSQGLAGGLSTDTQYF. CDR3 DNA sequence: TGTGCCACCAGCCAGGGACTAGCGGGGGGGCTCAGCACAGATACGCAGTATTTT.